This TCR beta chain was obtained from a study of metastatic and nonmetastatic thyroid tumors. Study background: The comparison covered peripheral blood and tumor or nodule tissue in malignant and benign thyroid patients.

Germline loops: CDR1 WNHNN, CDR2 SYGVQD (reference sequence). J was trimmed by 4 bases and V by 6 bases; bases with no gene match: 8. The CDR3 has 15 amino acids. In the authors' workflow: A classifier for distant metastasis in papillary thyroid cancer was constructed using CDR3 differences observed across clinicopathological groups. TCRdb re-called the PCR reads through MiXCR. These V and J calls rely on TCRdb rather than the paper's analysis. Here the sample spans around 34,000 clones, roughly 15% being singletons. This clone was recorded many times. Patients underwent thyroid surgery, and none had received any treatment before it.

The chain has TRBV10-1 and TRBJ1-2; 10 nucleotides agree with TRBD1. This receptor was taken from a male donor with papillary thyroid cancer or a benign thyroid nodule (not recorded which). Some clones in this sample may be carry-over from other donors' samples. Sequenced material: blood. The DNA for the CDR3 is TGCGCCAGCAGCCCCGGGACAGGGGCATCCTATGGCTACACCTTC. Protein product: CASSPGTGASYGYTF.